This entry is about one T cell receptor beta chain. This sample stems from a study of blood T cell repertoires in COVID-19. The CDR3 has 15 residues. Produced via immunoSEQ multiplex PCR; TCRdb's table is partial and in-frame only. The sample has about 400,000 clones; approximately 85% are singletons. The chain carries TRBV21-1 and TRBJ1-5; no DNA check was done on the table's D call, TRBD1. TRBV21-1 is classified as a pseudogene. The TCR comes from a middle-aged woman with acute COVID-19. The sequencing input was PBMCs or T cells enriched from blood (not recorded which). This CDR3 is CASSIYRVGNQPQHF. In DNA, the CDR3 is TGTGCCAGCAGCATTTACAGGGTTGGCAATCAGCCCCAGCATTTT.